Listed below are T cell receptor beta chains from one sample, sequenced in a study of T cell repertoires in cytomegalovirus infection. Antigens of these TCRs are unknown. TCRdb independently ran MiXCR on the reads; one entry per CDR3 protein. The sample contains around 100,000 distinct CDR3 sequences, about 40% of which appear only once. Sequenced here: CD8+ T cells from cultured PBMCs, sampled from culture after CMV antigen stimulation. These receptors were collected from a human donor in good health (CMV status not recorded). Some clones in this sample may be carry-over from other donors' samples. The CDR3 runs from the conserved cysteine through the conserved F or W. A D gene is named only where the DNA matches it firmly. Clone size is given for some rows only: seen once, a few or many times, or a class if the clone is expanded.

clone_size d_call j_call v_call cdr3_aa cdr3_nt
NA NA TRBJ2-5 TRBV7-9 CASSFRGDEGQETQYF TGTGCCAGCAGCTTCAGGGGGGACGAGGGACAAGAGACCCAGTACTTC
NA TRBD1 TRBJ2-7 TRBV7-9 CASSARDRTYEQYF TGTGCCAGCAGCGCTCGGGACAGAACCTACGAGCAGTACTTC
NA NA TRBJ2-7 TRBV9 CASSGGRSAYEQYF TGTGCCAGCAGCGGAGGACGGTCGGCCTACGAGCAGTACTTC
NA NA TRBJ1-4 TRBV4-1 CASRYMRGGEKLFF TGCGCCAGCAGATACATGAGGGGTGGAGAAAAACTGTTTTTT
few NA TRBJ2-7 TRBV2 CASSAGLPYEQYF TGTGCCAGCAGTGCGGGGCTACCCTACGAGCAGTACTTC
NA TRBD1 TRBJ2-7 TRBV11-2 CASSSGQGASYEQYF TGTGCCAGCAGCTCCGGACAGGGAGCTTCCTACGAGCAGTACTTC
NA NA TRBJ2-3 TRBV10-2 CASSDLETRSTDTQYF TGCGCCAGCAGCGACTTAGAGACCCGTAGCACAGATACGCAGTATTTT
NA NA TRBJ1-1 TRBV7-6 CASSPLRGKELEAFF TGTGCCAGCAGCCCTCTCAGGGGAAAGGAACTTGAAGCTTTCTTT
few NA TRBJ1-3 TRBV4-1 CASSQVHSISGNTIYF TGCGCCAGCAGCCAAGTACACAGTATCTCTGGAAACACCATATATTTT
few NA TRBJ1-1 TRBV2 CASSAVGTEAFF TGTGCCAGCAGTGCCGTTGGTACTGAAGCTTTCTTT
many TRBD1 TRBJ1-1 TRBV7-8 CASSFQGVTEAFF TGTGCCAGCAGCTTCCAGGGGGTCACTGAAGCTTTCTTT
NA TRBD1 TRBJ2-1 TRBV6-2/TRBV6-3 CASSYMDRASDEQFF TGTGCCAGCAGTTACATGGACAGGGCCAGCGATGAGCAGTTCTTC
NA TRBD2 TRBJ2-5 TRBV6-6 CASSYSAGGLGETQYF TGTGCCAGCAGTTACTCAGCGGGGGGATTAGGAGAGACCCAGTACTTC
NA NA TRBJ1-1 TRBV6-8 CASSSEGNTEAFF TGTGCCAGCAGTTCGGAGGGGAACACTGAAGCTTTCTTT
few TRBD1 TRBJ2-7 TRBV7-2 CASSLTVGQGSTYEQYF TGTGCCAGCAGCTTAACAGTCGGACAGGGGAGTACTTACGAGCAGTACTTC
NA NA TRBJ2-7 TRBV7-9 CASSYRDGREQYF TGTGCCAGCAGCTACCGGGACGGACGCGAGCAGTACTTC
NA TRBD1 TRBJ2-7 TRBV28 CASRKPGQSVYEQYF TGTGCCAGCAGGAAACCGGGACAGTCTGTATACGAGCAGTACTTC
few TRBD2 TRBJ2-1 TRBV7-3 CASSPGTSGAKNEQFF TGTGCCAGCAGCCCAGGGACTAGCGGGGCTAAGAATGAGCAGTTCTTC
many TRBD2 TRBJ2-3 TRBV7-9 CASSEIADGGAYTDTQYF TGTGCCAGCAGCGAAATAGCTGACGGGGGGGCCTACACAGATACGCAGTATTTT
few NA TRBJ2-7 TRBV7-2 CASSPYVSYEQYF TGTGCCAGCAGCCCTTATGTCTCCTACGAGCAGTACTTC
NA TRBD1 TRBJ1-4 TRBV3-1 CASSRSRDRGHLEEKLFF TGTGCCAGCAGCCGCTCGAGGGACAGGGGGCATTTAGAAGAAAAACTGTTTTTT
few NA TRBJ2-7 TRBV7-3 CASSPQASYEQYF TGTGCCAGCAGCCCACAGGCCTCCTACGAGCAGTACTTC
NA NA TRBJ1-5 TRBV5-1 CASSFSDPGNQPQHF TGCGCCAGCAGCTTCTCGGACCCGGGCAATCAGCCCCAGCATTTT
NA NA TRBJ1-1 TRBV29-1 CSAPGGGTEAFF TGCAGCGCCCCCGGCGGGGGCACTGAAGCTTTCTTT
NA NA TRBJ2-5 TRBV7-2 CASSLSDLGETQYF TGTGCCAGCAGCTTGTCCGACTTGGGGGAGACCCAGTACTTC
NA TRBD1 TRBJ2-7 TRBV20-1 CSARDLFRDRVDEQYF TGCAGTGCTAGAGACCTGTTCAGGGACAGGGTTGACGAGCAGTACTTC
few TRBD2 TRBJ2-1 TRBV7-6 CASSLAGVAGSSYNEQFF TGTGCCAGCAGCTTAGCGGGGGTAGCGGGGAGCTCCTACAATGAGCAGTTCTTC
few NA TRBJ1-2 TRBV27 CASSSQGNYGYTF TGTGCCAGCAGCTCCCAGGGAAACTATGGCTACACCTTC
NA NA TRBJ1-1 TRBV11-3 CASSLGLLAEAFF TGTGCCAGCAGCTTAGGTTTGTTGGCTGAAGCTTTCTTT
few TRBD2 TRBJ2-3 TRBV7-2 CASSPEGTSGGAGDTQYF TGTGCCAGCAGCCCAGAGGGGACTAGCGGGGGGGCAGGAGATACGCAGTATTTT
NA TRBD1 TRBJ1-1 TRBV7-6 CASSLMGQGYLAEAFF TGTGCCAGCAGCCTGATGGGACAGGGGTATTTAGCTGAAGCTTTCTTT
NA NA TRBJ1-4 TRBV12-3/TRBV12-4 CASSLSDAGSEKLFF TGTGCCAGCAGTCTCTCGGACGCGGGGAGTGAAAAACTGTTTTTT
NA NA TRBJ1-5 TRBV19 CASSIEADYQPQHF TGTGCCAGTAGTATAGAGGCAGACTATCAGCCCCAGCATTTT
many NA TRBJ2-2 TRBV30 CARRQGWVGELFF TGTGCCCGCCGGCAGGGGTGGGTCGGGGAGCTGTTTTTT
few TRBD2 TRBJ2-2 TRBV27 CASSSLVAGGPLAGELFF TGTGCCAGCAGTTCCCTCGTAGCGGGGGGGCCTCTCGCCGGGGAGCTGTTTTTT
NA NA TRBJ1-6 TRBV5-4 CASSLDSPINNSPLHF TGTGCCAGCAGCCTGGACAGTCCAATAAATAATTCACCCCTCCACTTT
NA NA TRBJ1-1 TRBV11-1 CASNPTENTEAFF TGTGCCAGCAACCCGACGGAGAACACTGAAGCTTTCTTT
NA TRBD1 TRBJ2-7 TRBV10-3 CAISRDSSGYEQYF TGTGCCATCAGTCGGGACAGTTCGGGCTACGAGCAGTACTTC
once TRBD2 TRBJ2-2 TRBV7-2 CASSGVGTSGSTGELFF TGTGCCAGCAGCGGGGTGGGGACTAGCGGGAGTACCGGGGAGCTGTTTTTT
few NA TRBJ2-3 TRBV6-2/TRBV6-3 CASSSPNADTQYF TGTGCCAGCAGTTCGCCTAACGCAGATACGCAGTATTTT
NA NA TRBJ2-7 TRBV2 CASSERGTAAYEQYF TGTGCCAGCAGTGAACGCGGGACAGCCGCCTACGAGCAGTACTTC
NA NA TRBJ1-2 TRBV4-1 CASSPGPGATAGYGYTF TGCGCCAGCAGCCCGGGACCGGGGGCGACAGCAGGCTATGGCTACACCTTC
few TRBD1 TRBJ2-2 TRBV20-1 CSAYRDRNTGELFF TGCAGTGCTTATAGGGACAGAAACACCGGGGAGCTGTTTTTT
NA NA TRBJ2-1 TRBV20-1 CSAPGGSLHEQFF TGCAGTGCCCCTGGGGGCTCTTTACATGAGCAGTTCTTC
NA NA TRBJ1-2 TRBV28 CASRAGTPYGYTF TGTGCCAGCAGAGCCGGGACACCGTATGGCTACACCTTC
NA NA TRBJ2-5 TRBV6-5 CATNGKGRETQYF TGTGCCACCAATGGGAAGGGAAGAGAGACCCAGTACTTC
once TRBD1 TRBJ2-7 TRBV12-3/TRBV12-4 CASSPTGGIYEQYF TGTGCCAGCAGCCCGACAGGGGGAATCTACGAGCAGTACTTC
once TRBD1 TRBJ2-7 TRBV4-3 CASSQERTGGYEQYF TGCGCCAGCAGCCAAGAAAGGACAGGGGGCTACGAGCAGTACTTC
many NA TRBJ2-3 TRBV7-8 CASSSKNRGSYTDTQYF TGTGCCAGCAGCTCCAAAAATCGGGGAAGTTACACAGATACGCAGTATTTT
NA NA TRBJ1-5 TRBV7-6 CASSLMGGNQPQHF TGTGCCAGCTCCCTGATGGGGGGTAATCAGCCCCAGCATTTT
many NA TRBJ2-1 TRBV11-2 CASSSYAGQYNEQFF TGTGCCAGCAGCTCCTATGCGGGACAGTACAATGAGCAGTTCTTC
many TRBD2 TRBJ2-5 TRBV9 CASSTGASGGALQETQYF TGTGCCAGCAGCACAGGGGCTAGCGGGGGGGCCCTACAAGAGACCCAGTACTTC